This TCR beta chain was documented in a study of cytomegalovirus exposure and HLA in healthy donors. The CDR3 covers 15 residues. Germline V CDR1 and CDR2: SGHVS, FQNEAQ. V gave up 2 bases and J gave up 0 bases; unmatched junction bases: 1. PCR was performed using 60 Vbeta and 13 Jbeta primers. Repertoires were generated with immunoSEQ multiplex PCR, while TCRdb's copy carries only in-frame clones and drops some. This repertoire shows roughly 120,000 clones, around 68% found once; its top ten account for 11%. Points from the study as a whole: Later genetic work tied a missense DCLRE1C variant to beta-chain V and J trimming. An Asian-associated ancestry cluster reportedly showed fewer N-insertions than the roughly 670-donor mean in a later analysis. The presence/absence work took it that sequencing depth was about the same across donors.

As regards this clone: Its antigen is as yet unknown.

The chain uses TRBV7-8 and TRBJ2-3; 8 nucleotides agree with TRBD1. Specimen: PBMCs. The TCR was taken from a woman aged 50 to 60 in good health and CMV-seropositive. The CDR3 loop is CASSLQGASTDTQYF. CDR3 nucleotide sequence: TGTGCCAGCAGCTTACAGGGGGCTAGCACAGATACGCAGTATTTT.